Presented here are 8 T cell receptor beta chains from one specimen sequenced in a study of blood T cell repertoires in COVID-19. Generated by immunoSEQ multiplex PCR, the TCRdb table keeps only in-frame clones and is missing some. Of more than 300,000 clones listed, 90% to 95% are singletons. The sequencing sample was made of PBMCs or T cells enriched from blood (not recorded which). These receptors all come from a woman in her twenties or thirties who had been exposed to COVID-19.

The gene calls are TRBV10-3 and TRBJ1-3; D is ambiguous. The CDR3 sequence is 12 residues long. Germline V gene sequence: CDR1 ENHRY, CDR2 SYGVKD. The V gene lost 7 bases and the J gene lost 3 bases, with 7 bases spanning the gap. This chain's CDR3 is CAITPGGNTIYF. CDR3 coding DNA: TGTGCCATCACCCCCGGTGGAAACACCATATATTTT.

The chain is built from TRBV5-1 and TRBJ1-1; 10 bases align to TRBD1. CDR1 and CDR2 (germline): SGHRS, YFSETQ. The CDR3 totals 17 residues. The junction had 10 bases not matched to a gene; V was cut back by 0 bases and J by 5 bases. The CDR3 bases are TGCGCCAGCAGCTTGGGGACCCGATGGACAGGGGGGACTGAAGCTTTCTTT. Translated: CASSLGTRWTGGTEAFF.

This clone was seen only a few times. CDR3 DNA: TGTGCCAGCAGACCCCTAGTTACGGAGGCCGGGGAGCTGTTTTTT. It translates to CASRPLVTEAGELFF. The chain is built from TRBV3-1 (or the pseudogene TRBV3-2) and TRBJ2-2, with D possibly matching TRBD2 (5 bases). Germline assignment: CDR1 LGHDT and CDR2 YNNKEL (reference sequence). The CDR3 covers 15 residues. Trimming stripped 6 bases from V and 6 bases from J, with 17 bases between.

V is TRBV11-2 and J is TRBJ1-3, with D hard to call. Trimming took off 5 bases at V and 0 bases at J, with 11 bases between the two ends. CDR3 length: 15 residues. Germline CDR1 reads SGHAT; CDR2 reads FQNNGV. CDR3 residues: CASSPGRSSGNTIYF. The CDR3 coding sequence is TGTGCCAGCAGCCCCGGGAGGAGCTCTGGAAACACCATATATTTT. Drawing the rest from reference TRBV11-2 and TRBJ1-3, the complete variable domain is EAGVAQSPRYKIIEKRQSVAFWCNPISGHATLYWYQQILGQGPKLLIQFQNNGVVDDSQLPKDRFSAERLKGVDSTLKIQPAKLEDSAVYLCASSPGRSSGNTIYFGEGSWLTVV.

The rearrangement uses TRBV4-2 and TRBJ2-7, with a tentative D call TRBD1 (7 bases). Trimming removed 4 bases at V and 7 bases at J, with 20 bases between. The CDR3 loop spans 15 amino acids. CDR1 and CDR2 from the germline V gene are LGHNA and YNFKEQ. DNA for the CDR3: TGTGCCAGCAGCCCCACCGGTGGCTCAGGGGGGGAGCAGTACTTC. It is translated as CASSPTGGSGGEQYF.

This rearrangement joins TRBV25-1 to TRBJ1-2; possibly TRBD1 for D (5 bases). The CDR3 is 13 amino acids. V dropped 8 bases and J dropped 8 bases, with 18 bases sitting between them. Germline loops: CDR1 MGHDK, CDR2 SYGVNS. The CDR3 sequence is CASEEGGAQGYTF. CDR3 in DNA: TGTGCCAGCGAAGAAGGAGGGGCCCAGGGCTACACCTTC.

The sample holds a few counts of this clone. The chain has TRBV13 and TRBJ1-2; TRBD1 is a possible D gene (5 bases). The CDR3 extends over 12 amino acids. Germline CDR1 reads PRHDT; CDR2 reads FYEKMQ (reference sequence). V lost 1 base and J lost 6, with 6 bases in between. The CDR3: CASSLAGHGYTF. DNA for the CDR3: TGTGCCAGCAGCTTAGCAGGGCATGGCTACACCTTC.

The CDR3 DNA follows: TGTGCCAGCTCACCGATCGGACAGCCTCTGAACACTGAAGCTTTCTTT. This sequence encodes CASSPIGQPLNTEAFF. The chain is built from TRBV18 and TRBJ1-1; a possible D gene is TRBD1 (6 bases). The CDR3 runs to 16 residues. Germline V CDR1 and CDR2: KGHSH, LQKENI. V lost 3 bases to trimming and J lost 0 bases, with 14 bases between them.